This TCR beta chain came from a study of CD8 T cells in ankylosing spondylitis. Study-wide points: It appeared that ankylosing spondylitis blood was characterized by a TCR beta motif of fewer than ten highly homologous variants.

TCRdb re-called the 5' RACE reads through MiXCR, storing one row per CDR3 protein. The table lists about 250,000 distinct CDR3 sequences, roughly a third of them singletons. This CDR3 is 14 amino acids long. The germline CDR1 and CDR2 sequences are SQVTM and ANQGSEA. With V trimmed by 4 bases and J by 9 bases, 11 bases remained unmatched. Turning to this clonotype: Its cognate antigen is unknown.

The chain joins TRBV29-1 to TRBJ2-1, with 8 bases fitting TRBD2. The receptor's source is a male donor with ankylosing spondylitis or in good health (not recorded which). The material sequenced was blood, either unsorted or a sorted T cell fraction (not recorded which). The DNA for the CDR3 is TGCAGCGTTGGTGTCACTAGCGGCCTGGGTGAGCAGTTCTTC. Translating it yields CSVGVTSGLGEQFF.